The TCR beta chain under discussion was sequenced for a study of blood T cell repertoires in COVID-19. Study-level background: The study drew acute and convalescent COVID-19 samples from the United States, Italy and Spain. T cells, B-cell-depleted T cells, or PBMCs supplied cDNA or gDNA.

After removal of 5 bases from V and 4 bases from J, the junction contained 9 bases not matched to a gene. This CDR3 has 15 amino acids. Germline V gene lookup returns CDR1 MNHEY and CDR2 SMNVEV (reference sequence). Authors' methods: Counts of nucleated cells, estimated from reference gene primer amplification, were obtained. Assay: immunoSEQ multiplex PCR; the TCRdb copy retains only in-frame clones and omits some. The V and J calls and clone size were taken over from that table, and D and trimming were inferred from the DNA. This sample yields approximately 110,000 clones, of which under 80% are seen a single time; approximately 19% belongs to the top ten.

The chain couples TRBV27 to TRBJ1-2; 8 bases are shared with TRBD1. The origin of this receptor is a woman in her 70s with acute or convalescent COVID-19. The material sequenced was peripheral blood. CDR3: CASSPRDRGSYGYTF. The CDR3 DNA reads TGTGCCAGCAGTCCTCGAGACAGGGGAAGCTATGGCTACACCTTC.